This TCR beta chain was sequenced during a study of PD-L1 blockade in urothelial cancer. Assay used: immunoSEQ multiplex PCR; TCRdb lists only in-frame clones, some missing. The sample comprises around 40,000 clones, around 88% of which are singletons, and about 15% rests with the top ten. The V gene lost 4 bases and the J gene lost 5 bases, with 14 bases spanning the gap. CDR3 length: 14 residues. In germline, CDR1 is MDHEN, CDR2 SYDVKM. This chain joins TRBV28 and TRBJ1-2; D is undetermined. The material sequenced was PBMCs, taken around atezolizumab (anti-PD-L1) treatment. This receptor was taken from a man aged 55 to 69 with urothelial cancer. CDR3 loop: CASSSGAPAYGYTF. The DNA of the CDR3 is TGTGCCAGCAGTTCAGGCGCGCCGGCTTATGGCTACACCTTC.